This TCR beta chain stems from a study of cytomegalovirus exposure and HLA in healthy donors. Clones were read by immunoSEQ multiplex PCR, and TCRdb kept only the in-frame ones, dropping some. The sample includes about 130,000 clones, approximately 94% of them seen just once. The CDR3 has 19 residues. Specimen: PBMCs. The receptor was isolated from a man aged 18-30 years in good health and CMV-seronegative. The chain couples TRBV21-1 to TRBJ2-7; the table assigns TRBD2, which was not confirmed against the DNA. TRBV21-1 is annotated as a pseudogene. CDR3 amino acids: CASSRLSHTEVPEEGEQYF. DNA for the CDR3: TGTGCCAGCAGCCGCCTGTCCCATACCGAGGTACCCGAGGAGGGCGAGCAGTACTTC.